Shown below are 25 T cell receptor beta chains from a single sample sequenced in a study of T cells in Graves' hyperthyroidism and ophthalmopathy. TCR beta CDR3 regions were amplified from RNA transcripts. First-round RT-PCR targeting the TCR CDR3 was performed with the HTBI primer set. One entry per CDR3 protein results from TCRdb running MiXCR on the multiplex PCR reads. The sample records hundreds of thousands of distinct CDR3 sequences, around 38% being singletons. Sequences were obtained from blood. These receptors came from a man aged 18 to 30 with Graves' hyperthyroidism.

This clonotype was counted at least ten times. The V and J genes are TRBV29-1 and TRBJ1-2; D not resolved. The CDR3 consists of 12 residues. Trimming took 4 bases from V and 3 from J, leaving 9 bases between them. Per germline, CDR1 SQVTM and CDR2 ANQGSEA. The CDR3, as DNA: TGCAGCGTTGTACTTTGGGACTATGGCTACACCTTC. Its protein is CSVVLWDYGYTF.

This clonotype was observed a few times. This rearrangement joins TRBV12-3 or TRBV12-4 to TRBJ2-7, with D perhaps TRBD2 (5 bases). V shed 3 bases and J shed 5 bases, with 14 bases lying between them. The CDR3 runs to 14 residues. This chain's CDR3 is CASSFREGFHEQYF. CDR3 sequence (DNA): TGTGCCAGCAGTTTCCGGGAAGGGTTCCACGAGCAGTACTTC.

This clonotype was seen repeatedly, ten times or more. The rearrangement joins TRBV7-2 to TRBJ2-7, with D perhaps given as TRBD1 or TRBD2 (5 bases each). V dropped 4 bases and J dropped 3 bases, with 10 bases sitting between them. The CDR3 is 13 amino acids. Per germline, CDR1 SGHTA and CDR2 FQGNSA. Here the CDR3 reads CASSYGTDYEQYF. CDR3 nucleotides: TGTGCCAGCAGCTACGGGACGGACTACGAGCAGTACTTC.

Only a few counts were recorded for this clonotype. This chain connects TRBV11-2 to TRBJ1-3, with D uncertain. The germline CDR1 and CDR2 sequences are SGHAT and FQNNGV. Trimming cost V 7 bases and J 4 bases, with 11 bases left between them. There are 13 residues in the CDR3. The CDR3 spells CASTLKWGNTIYF. The CDR3 DNA sequence: TGTGCCAGCACCCTGAAATGGGGAAACACCATATATTTT.

This clonotype was observed many times. The chain recombines TRBV29-1 with TRBJ1-2; D is ambiguous. V dropped 1 base and J dropped 3 bases, with 9 bases sitting between them. Germline lookup yields CDR1 SQVTM and CDR2 ANQGSEA. The CDR3 loop spans 13 amino acids. CDR3 nucleotide sequence: TGCAGCGTTGAAGGGCAGCGAGACTATGGCTACACCTTC. As protein: CSVEGQRDYGYTF.

This clonotype has ten or more counts. The chain couples TRBV7-9 to TRBJ1-1, with D uncertain. The germline V gene encodes CDR1 SEHNR and CDR2 FQNEAQ (reference sequence). This CDR3 is built from 13 residues. V was pared by 2 bases and J by 3 bases, with 7 bases between. CDR3 in DNA: TGTGCCAGCAGCTTATCGGCTGACACTGAAGCTTTCTTT. It specifies CASSLSADTEAFF.

In this sample, this clonotype turned up many times. The J gene is TRBJ1-2, the V gene TRBV7-9; D is ambiguous. V gave up 1 base and J gave up 6 bases, with 12 bases separating them. Germline CDR1 reads SEHNR; CDR2 reads FQNEAQ (reference sequence). The CDR3 is 14 residues long. The CDR3 sequence: CASSLGVGPHGYTF. The CDR3 DNA reads as TGTGCCAGCAGCTTAGGCGTAGGGCCACATGGCTACACCTTC.

This clonotype appeared many times. The genes are TRBV2 and TRBJ1-5; D gene unclear. Per germline, CDR1 SNHLY and CDR2 FYNNEI. V lost 6 bases and J 4 bases, leaving 10 bases between the germline ends. CDR3 length: 13 residues. In DNA form, the CDR3 reads TGTGCCAGCAGGGCAGTGACTAATCAGCCCCAGCATTTT. It codes for CASRAVTNQPQHF.

This clonotype has only a few counts. The chain recombines TRBV7-8 with TRBJ2-5, with 7 bases lining up with TRBD2. The CDR3 covers 17 residues. The germline V gene has CDR1 SGHVS and CDR2 FQNEAQ. V was clipped by 1 base and J by 4 bases; unmatched bases: 12. DNA for the CDR3: TGTGCCAGCAGCTTAGAAGGGAGCGGGGACGGAAGAGAGACCCAGTACTTC. Translating it yields CASSLEGSGDGRETQYF. The entire variable domain, with the rest obtained from reference TRBV7-8 and TRBJ2-5, is as follows: GAGVSQSPRYKVAKRGQDVALRCDPISGHVSLFWYQQALGQGPEFLTYFQNEAQLDKSGLPSDRFFAERPEGSVSTLKIQRTQQEDSAVYLCASSLEGSGDGRETQYFGPGTRLLVL.

Only a few counts were recorded for this clonotype. The gene calls are TRBV12-3 or TRBV12-4 and TRBJ1-1; D not certain. The CDR3 is 14 residues long. V lost 4 bases and J lost 6, with 15 bases in between. The CDR3 protein is CASSSRGGMAEAFF. The CDR3 DNA follows: TGTGCCAGCAGTTCGCGGGGAGGTATGGCTGAAGCTTTCTTT.

This clonotype was counted many times. The chain joins TRBV29-1 to TRBJ2-2; TRBD1 agrees at 10 bases. The trim removed 6 bases at V and 5 bases at J, leaving 6 bases unmatched. This CDR3 is 14 amino acids long. Germline-derived CDR1 and CDR2 are SQVTM and ANQGSEA. CDR3 residues: CSVDDRGLTGELFF. The CDR3 nucleotides are TGCAGCGTCGACGACAGGGGGCTAACCGGGGAGCTGTTTTTT.

The rearrangement uses TRBV7-2 and TRBJ1-1; 7 nucleotides agree with TRBD1. Looked up from germline, CDR1 is SGHTA and CDR2 is FQGNSA. The CDR3 has 15 residues. With V trimmed by 7 bases and J by 7 bases, 15 bases remained unmatched. CDR3 protein: CASILLTGLQDEAFF. DNA of the CDR3: TGTGCCAGCATCCTCCTGACAGGGCTGCAGGATGAAGCTTTCTTT.

In regard to this clonotype: No conserved phenylalanine or tryptophan ends this CDR3, so it is likely a read error. No DNA is shown, since the ends of the CDR3 on it are uncertain; the CDR3 is the one TCRdb lists. The V and J genes are TRBV6-1 and TRBJ1-3; the table's D call TRBD1 went unverified against the DNA. Germline CDR1 reads MNHNS; CDR2 reads SASEGT. Both ends counted, the CDR3 spans 9 residues. CDR3 loop: CASSEVRGG.

Details on this clonotype: One end of the junction varies from germline; a read error may be responsible. The genes are TRBV7-8 and TRBJ2-7; D might be TRBD1 or TRBD2, each matching 6 bases. The CDR3 consists of 18 residues. From germline, CDR1 is SGHVS and CDR2 FQNEAQ. The DNA for the CDR3 is TGCGCCAGCAGCCAAGTTTACCCTACGGGGGCGAGCTCCTACGAGCAGTACTTC. Residues: CASSQVYPTGASSYEQYF.

This clonotype has ten or more counts. V gene TRBV29-1 combines with J gene TRBJ2-7; D remains unclear. Germline values: CDR1 SQVTM, CDR2 ANQGSEA. The V and J ends lost 4 bases and 4 bases respectively, with 11 bases between them. CDR3 length equals 12 residues. The CDR3 DNA is TGCAGCGTTGTTTACAGAGATTACGAGCAGTACTTC. Translation: CSVVYRDYEQYF.

This chain connects TRBV29-1 to TRBJ2-7; D may match TRBD1 or TRBD2 (6 bases each). V was shortened by 8 bases and J by 3 bases, with 17 bases between the two germline ends. This CDR3 spans 13 amino acids. Germline V gives CDR1 SQVTM, CDR2 ANQGSEA. CDR3 DNA: TGCAGCCAAGAGATAGGGGGGAACTACGAGCAGTACTTC. This encodes CSQEIGGNYEQYF.

V is TRBV20-1 and J is TRBJ1-2; perhaps TRBD1 as D (6 bases). V was clipped by 5 bases and J by 3 bases, with 13 bases between them. Germline-derived CDR1 and CDR2 are DFQATT and SNEGSKA (reference sequence). CDR3 length: 13 residues. The CDR3 loop reads CSADNRAHYGYTF. The CDR3 DNA reads as TGCAGTGCTGACAACAGGGCGCACTATGGCTACACCTTC.

This clonotype appeared many times. This chain joins TRBV7-2 and TRBJ1-4; D gene ambiguous. The germline gives CDR1 SGHTA, CDR2 FQGNSA. V gave up 3 bases and J gave up 4 bases, with 9 bases separating them. The CDR3 has 14 residues. This chain's CDR3 is CASSLIPVNEKLFF. The CDR3 coding sequence is TGTGCCAGCAGCTTGATACCAGTTAATGAAAAACTGTTTTTT.

The chain joins TRBV4-3 to TRBJ2-7; 8 bases align to TRBD2. The CDR3 spans 12 residues. After removal of 11 bases from V and 3 bases from J, the junction contained 6 bases not matched to a gene. CDR1 LGHNA and CDR2 YSLEER come from the germline V gene. The CDR3 nucleotides read TGCGCCGGGCTAGCGGGTGACTACGAGCAGTACTTC. Its translation: CAGLAGDYEQYF.

Many counts were recorded for this clonotype. V gene TRBV7-6 combines with J gene TRBJ1-3, with 7 positions matching TRBD1. Germline CDR1 is SGHVS and CDR2 is FNYEAQ. The V segment lost 2 bases and the J segment 4 bases; nucleotides outside the gene matches: 11. The CDR3 consists of 17 residues. CDR3 residues: CASSLNAAQGYGNTIYF. CDR3 DNA sequence: TGTGCCAGCAGCTTAAACGCGGCACAGGGGTACGGAAACACCATATATTTT. The entire variable domain, with the rest obtained from reference TRBV7-6 and TRBJ1-3, is as follows: GAGVSQSPRYKVTKRGQDVALRCDPISGHVSLYWYRQALGQGPEFLTYFNYEAQQDKSGLPNDRFSAERPEGSISTLTIQRTEQRDSAMYRCASSLNAAQGYGNTIYFGEGSWLTVV.

The gene calls are TRBV7-6 and TRBJ1-2; 9 positions match TRBD1. CDR1 SGHVS and CDR2 FNYEAQ come from the germline V gene. The CDR3 is 12 residues long. V lost 4 bases to trimming and J lost 14 bases; unmatched junction nucleotides: 8. This CDR3 is CASSSGTGQGTF. The CDR3 region has the DNA TGTGCCAGCAGCTCCGGGACAGGGCAGGGAACCTTC.

A word on this clonotype: Since a much larger clone is just one base distant, this may be a read error. The chain couples TRBV29-1 to TRBJ1-1, with D perhaps TRBD1 (6 bases). The CDR3 totals 13 residues. Germline V CDR1 and CDR2: SQVTM, ANQGSEA. The V and J ends lost 5 bases and 6 bases respectively, with 16 bases between them. DNA for the CDR3: TGCAGCGTTAACTTCGCAGGGGTACCTGAAGCTTTCTTT. Encoded protein: CSVNFAGVPEAFF.

The chain links TRBV29-1 to TRBJ2-7; 12 positions agree with TRBD1. Germline V gene lookup returns CDR1 SQVTM and CDR2 ANQGSEA. The CDR3 has 15 amino acids. Trimming removed 6 bases from V and 5 bases from J; junction bases left unmatched: 11. Written as DNA, the CDR3 is TGCAGCGTGATCAAACCGGGACAGGGGGCAAACGAGCAGTACTTC. Translating it yields CSVIKPGQGANEQYF.

This clonotype was detected only a few times. The rearrangement links TRBV6-6 to TRBJ1-6, with D possibly matching TRBD1 (5 bases). The V gene lost 2 bases and the J gene lost 8 bases, with 7 bases spanning the gap. There are 13 residues in the CDR3. The germline V gene encodes CDR1 MNHNY and CDR2 SVGAGI (reference sequence). CDR3 DNA: TGTGCCAGCAGTTACGAGGGGTATTCACCCCTCCACTTT. It is translated as CASSYEGYSPLHF.

Comments on this clonotype: A read error may produce the germline difference seen at one junction end. The rearrangement joins TRBV29-1 to TRBJ2-7, with 7 nucleotides matching TRBD2. CDR3 size: 14 residues. Germline CDR1 reads SQVTM; CDR2 reads ANQGSEA. The CDR3, as DNA: TGCCGCGTTCTCCGGGAGGAAGGTTTCTACGAGCAGTACTTC. It specifies CRVLREEGFYEQYF.